Following are 25 T cell receptor beta chains from one sample sequenced in a study of blood T cell repertoires in COVID-19. The data were produced by immunoSEQ multiplex PCR, yet TCRdb's version contains in-frame clones alone and is incomplete. The data show around 72,000 clones, less than 85% seen once. Sequenced material: peripheral blood. These receptors were collected from a woman at least 80 years old with acute or convalescent COVID-19.

With respect to this clone: At one end the junction does not follow the germline gene, possibly because of a read error. V and J are TRBV7-9 and TRBJ2-3; 12 positions match TRBD2. This CDR3 is 18 amino acids long. The germline CDR1 and CDR2 sequences are SEHNR and FQNEAQ (reference sequence). The chain's CDR3 is CASSSTLGLAGITYTQYF. The CDR3 nucleotides are TGTGCCAGCAGCTCTACACTAGGACTAGCGGGGATCACATATACGCAGTATTTT.

V gene TRBV18 combines with J gene TRBJ1-1, with 7 bases fitting TRBD1. Per germline, CDR1 KGHSH and CDR2 LQKENI. CDR3 size: 14 residues. Trimming took 3 bases from V and 6 from J; bases not matched to a gene: 7. As DNA, the CDR3 is TGTGCCAGCTCACCTCCTGGGACAGAGGCTGAAGCTTTCTTT. It translates to CASSPPGTEAEAFF.

The chain links TRBV5-5 to TRBJ2-5; 12 nucleotides align to TRBD2. With 3 bases clipped from V and 0 bases from J, the junction kept 3 bases outside the gene matches. This CDR3 comprises 16 residues. Per the germline V gene, CDR1 is SGHKS and CDR2 is YYEKEE (reference sequence). CDR3 coding DNA: TGTGCCAGCAGCTCTAGCGGGAGGGCCGACCAAGAGACCCAGTACTTC. Translated: CASSSSGRADQETQYF.

CDR3 loop: CASTGQSYEQYF. CDR3 nucleotide sequence: TGTGCCAGCACAGGACAGTCCTACGAGCAGTACTTC. The V and J genes are TRBV2 and TRBJ2-7; D may be TRBD1 (6 bases). CDR1 SNHLY and CDR2 FYNNEI come from the germline V gene. This CDR3 is built from 12 residues. Between the trimmed V and J ends, which lost 7 bases and 1 base, there was a span of 8 bases. The variable domain in full, completed from reference TRBV2 and TRBJ2-7, reads EPEVTQTPSHQVTQMGQEVILRCVPISNHLYFYWYRQILGQKVEFLVSFYNNEISEKSEIFDDQFSVERPDGSNFTLKIRSTKLEDSAMYFCASTGQSYEQYFGPGTRLTVT.

V and J are TRBV7-9 and TRBJ2-7; TRBD2 matches 9 bases. Germline CDR1 is SEHNR and CDR2 is FQNEAQ (reference sequence). The trim removed 5 bases at V and 2 bases at J, leaving 7 bases unmatched. The CDR3 covers 15 residues. CDR3 region: CASSQPSGMTYEQYF. CDR3 coding DNA: TGTGCCAGCAGCCAACCTAGCGGGATGACCTACGAGCAGTACTTC.

This clone appeared once. The chain joins TRBV25-1 to TRBJ2-1; TRBD1 agrees at 9 bases. The CDR3 is made up of 14 amino acids. Germline lookup yields CDR1 MGHDK and CDR2 SYGVNS. V lost 5 bases, J lost 8 bases, and 7 bases stayed unmatched. For the CDR3, the DNA is TGTGCCAGCAGTTCCGGGACAGGGACGCATGAGCAGTTCTTC. As protein: CASSSGTGTHEQFF.

V is TRBV24-1 and J is TRBJ2-3; 12 bases map to TRBD2. The CDR3 extends over 17 amino acids. CDR1 and CDR2 (germline): KGHDR, SFDVKD. The V and J ends lost 3 bases and 3 bases, in that order; junction bases with no gene match: 6. The CDR3 loop reads CATSDLKTSGGTDTQYF. The CDR3 nucleotides are TGTGCCACCAGTGATCTCAAGACTAGCGGGGGTACAGATACGCAGTATTTT.

The chain employs TRBV18 and TRBJ1-1; TRBD1 matches 9 bases. With 4 bases clipped from V and 5 bases from J, the junction kept 5 bases outside the gene matches. The CDR3 runs 14 residues. The germline V gene encodes CDR1 KGHSH and CDR2 LQKENI. This CDR3 reads CASSLRDRVTEAFF. CDR3 in DNA: TGTGCCAGCTCACTCCGGGACAGGGTGACTGAAGCTTTCTTT.

The V and J genes are TRBV3-1 (or the pseudogene TRBV3-2) and TRBJ2-2, with 14 bases aligning to TRBD2. Germline V CDR1 and CDR2: LGHDT, YNNKEL (reference sequence). Germline trimming cut 3 bases from V and 4 bases from J; bases unmatched to any gene: 7. There are 18 residues in the CDR3. The CDR3 sequence: CASSQRLAGGPITGELFF. In DNA, the CDR3 is TGTGCCAGCAGCCAGCGACTAGCGGGGGGGCCTATCACCGGGGAGCTGTTTTTT.

The chain is built from TRBV5-4 and TRBJ2-1; D is ambiguous. V was pared by 1 base and J by 5 bases, with 10 bases between. The CDR3 length is 14 residues. Germline loops: CDR1 SGHNT, CDR2 YYREEE (reference sequence). CDR3 loop: CASSLFVRNNEQFF. The CDR3 DNA sequence: TGTGCCAGCAGCTTGTTCGTCAGGAACAATGAGCAGTTCTTC.

The chain combines TRBV15 with TRBJ1-2, with D possibly being TRBD1 (6 bases). Germline CDR1 is LNHNV and CDR2 is YYDKDF (reference sequence). The CDR3 is made up of 15 amino acids. The V gene lost 0 bases and the J gene lost 2 bases, with 10 bases spanning the gap. This chain's CDR3 is CATSRDGTGNYGYTF. CDR3 in DNA: TGTGCCACCAGCAGAGATGGAACAGGGAACTATGGCTACACCTTC. Based on the CDR3 plus reference TRBV15 and TRBJ1-2, the full variable domain is DAMVIQNPRYQVTQFGKPVTLSCSQTLNHNVMYWYQQKSSQAPKLLFHYYDKDFNNEADTPDNFQSRRPNTSFCFLDIRSPGLGDTAMYLCATSRDGTGNYGYTFGSGTRLTVV.

As regards this clone: Compared with germline, one end of the junction differs, possibly owing to a read error. V gene TRBV11-2 combines with J gene TRBJ2-3; possible D gene TRBD2, 5 bases. CDR3 length: 16 amino acids. Germline V gives CDR1 SGHAT, CDR2 FQNNGV. The CDR3 sequence is CASSLLLRVSRDTQYF. The CDR3 region has the DNA TGTGCCAGCAGCTTACTTTTGAGGGTTAGCAGAGATACGCAGTATTTT.

The chain is built from TRBV6-5 and TRBJ1-2, with D hard to call. Between the trimmed V and J ends, which lost 7 bases and 3 bases, there was a span of 12 bases. Germline V CDR1 and CDR2: MNHEY, SVGAGI. The length of the CDR3 is 13 residues. The CDR3 sequence is CASNLAGDYGYTF. The CDR3 nucleotides are TGTGCCAGCAACTTGGCCGGAGACTATGGCTACACCTTC.

The chain joins TRBV30 to TRBJ1-2, with TRBD1 matching 8 bases. Germline lookup yields CDR1 GTSNPN and CDR2 SVGIG (reference sequence). The CDR3 is 15 amino acids. Losses at the gene ends were 0 bases for V and 6 bases for J; bases not matched to a gene: 9. CDR3 nucleotide sequence: TGTGCCTGGAGTGTCCCCCAGGGGGCGCGGAATGGCTACACCTTC. This sequence encodes CAWSVPQGARNGYTF.

This clone was seen only once. This chain uses TRBV28 with TRBJ1-1; 8 nucleotides align to TRBD1. The V gene end was trimmed by 10 bases and the J gene end by 10 bases; junction bases not matched to a gene: 11. Germline CDR1 MDHEN, CDR2 SYDVKM. This CDR3 is 12 amino acids long. In DNA, the CDR3 is TGTGCCACAGGGACAGGCTCGAAGGGAGCTTTCTTT. It specifies CATGTGSKGAFF.

In its sample, this clone was seen a few times. The chain combines TRBV28 with TRBJ2-7; TRBD1 matches 10 bases. CDR3 length: 14 residues. With 6 bases clipped from V and 7 bases from J, the junction kept 9 bases outside the gene matches. Per germline, CDR1 MDHEN and CDR2 SYDVKM. CDR3 nucleotides: TGTGCCAGCAGACAGGGACAGGGGAGGAGGGAGCAGTACTTC. Residues: CASRQGQGRREQYF. Combining the CDR3 with reference TRBV28 and TRBJ2-7 gives the whole variable domain DVKVTQSSRYLVKRTGEKVFLECVQDMDHENMFWYRQDPGLGLRLIYFSYDVKMKEKGDIPEGYSVSREKKERFSLILESASTNQTSMYLCASRQGQGRREQYFGPGTRLTVT.

The chain couples TRBV27 to TRBJ2-7, with 7 bases identical to TRBD1. The CDR3 spans 16 residues. Germline assignment: CDR1 MNHEY and CDR2 SMNVEV (reference sequence). J was trimmed by 6 bases and V by 7 bases; bases with no gene match: 18. Written as DNA, the CDR3 is TGTGCCAGCACCTTTGGGCAGGGGGAGTTCCTACCCGAGCAGTACTTC. Protein product: CASTFGQGEFLPEQYF.

The chain combines TRBV6-4 with TRBJ1-1; tentative D call: TRBD1 (6 bases). Germline V lookup: CDR1 MRHNA, CDR2 SNTAGT. The CDR3 has 13 amino acids. Trimming cost V 4 bases and J 4 bases, with 10 bases left between them. The CDR3 protein is CASSATGPTEAFF. The DNA of the CDR3 is TGTGCCAGCAGTGCCACAGGGCCCACTGAAGCTTTCTTT.

This clone has only a few counts. V is TRBV27 and J is TRBJ1-2, with D tentatively TRBD1 (6 bases). Trimming cost V 4 bases and J 3 bases, with 9 bases left between them. CDR3 length: 13 residues. The germline V gene has CDR1 MNHEY and CDR2 SMNVEV (reference sequence). CDR3 DNA: TGTGCCAGCAGTTACCGGACAGACTATGGCTACACCTTC. It is translated as CASSYRTDYGYTF.

The J gene is TRBJ1-1, the V gene TRBV10-2, with D perhaps TRBD1 (6 bases). The CDR3 has 13 amino acids. Germline V gene lookup returns CDR1 WSHSY and CDR2 SAAADI. V lost 5 bases and J 1 base, leaving 8 bases between the germline ends. The CDR3 region has the DNA TGCGCCAGCAGTCCACAGGGGAACACTGAAGCTTTCTTT. Its protein product is CASSPQGNTEAFF.

The V and J genes are TRBV13 and TRBJ1-1; 10 nucleotides agree with TRBD1. The CDR3 is 15 amino acids. The germline V gene encodes CDR1 PRHDT and CDR2 FYEKMQ (reference sequence). V was pared by 5 bases and J by 0 bases, with 3 bases of the junction left unmatched. The DNA of the CDR3 is TGTGCCAGCAGCCCCGGGACAGGGGTGAACACTGAAGCTTTCTTT. It codes for CASSPGTGVNTEAFF.

V is TRBV7-2 and J is TRBJ2-3; possibly TRBD2 for D (5 bases). Germline-derived CDR1 and CDR2 are SGHTA and FQGNSA. Trimming pared 5 bases from V and 0 bases from J, leaving 9 bases between. This CDR3 spans 14 amino acids. CDR3 loop: CASSTGLSTDTQYF. The CDR3 DNA follows: TGTGCCAGCAGCACCGGACTTAGCACAGATACGCAGTATTTT.

DNA of the CDR3: TGTGCCAGCAGCCAAGGTGCAGGGACCTACGAGCAGTACTTC. Translation: CASSQGAGTYEQYF. The gene calls are TRBV14 and TRBJ2-7; D is possibly TRBD1 (5 bases). This CDR3 is built from 14 residues. The V gene's germline CDR1 is SGHDN and CDR2 FVKESK. Trimming removed 1 base from V and 2 bases from J, with 9 bases in between.

The rearrangement uses TRBV7-9 and TRBJ1-2; unclear D gene. V was clipped by 5 bases and J by 0 bases, with 7 bases between them. The CDR3 is 13 residues long. The germline V gene has CDR1 SEHNR and CDR2 FQNEAQ (reference sequence). CDR3 residues: CASSPEANYGYTF. The CDR3, as DNA: TGTGCCAGCAGCCCCGAGGCTAACTATGGCTACACCTTC.

V gene TRBV28 combines with J gene TRBJ2-1; tentatively, D is TRBD1 (6 bases). Trimming stripped 1 base from V and 5 bases from J, with 21 bases between. The CDR3 is 18 residues long. Germline V gene lookup returns CDR1 MDHEN and CDR2 SYDVKM. CDR3 protein: CASSLFGRVGQYHNEQFF. CDR3 DNA sequence: TGTGCCAGCAGTTTATTTGGTAGGGTCGGACAGTACCACAATGAGCAGTTCTTC.